The clone carrying this T cell receptor (beta chain) was found many times. In TCRdb, the 5' RACE reads were re-called with MiXCR into one record per CDR3 protein. The sample yields 50,000 to 70,000 distinct CDR3 sequences, roughly 3.2% seen once. The starting material, 2 million PBMCs stored at -80 C, gave rise to the unsorted libraries. These data belong to a study of neurological immune-mediated disorders. Sequenced: PBMCs. This sequence originates from a man aged 35 to 55 with multiple sclerosis.

Here the CDR3 reads CASSDRGQGGYTF. The CDR3 DNA reads TGTGCCAGCAGTGACAGGGGTCAAGGTGGCTACACCTTC. The chain has TRBV6-6 and TRBJ1-2; 8 positions match TRBD1. The CDR3 loop spans 13 amino acids. The V segment lost 5 bases and the J segment 7 bases; nucleotides outside the gene matches: 6. CDR1 is MNHNY, CDR2 SVGAGI, per germline (reference sequence).